This T cell receptor beta chain was recovered during a study of blood T cell repertoires in COVID-19. Study-wide context: Some COVID-19 samples were acute and others convalescent; all came from the United States, Italy and Spain. Nucleic acid was either cDNA or gDNA, and it came from T cells, B-cell-depleted T cells, or PBMCs.

The CDR3 consists of 16 residues. V lost 0 bases to trimming and J lost 5 bases; unmatched junction nucleotides: 7. From germline, CDR1 is SGDLS and CDR2 YYNGEE. Under the authors' procedure: It was from reference gene primer amplification that nucleated cell counts were estimated. Libraries were prepared by immunoSEQ multiplex PCR; TCRdb keeps only in-frame clonotypes and omits some of them. That table furnishes V, J and clone size, whereas the DNA furnished D and trimming. The sample includes roughly 45,000 clones, around 85% of them seen just once. The chain recombines TRBV9 with TRBJ2-3, with 9 bases matching TRBD2. The sequence was collected from a man aged 50 or older with active COVID-19. Material: peripheral blood. The CDR3 DNA follows: TGTGCCAGCAGCGTAGGGGCGGGAGGGGTGATAGATACGCAGTATTTT. It encodes CASSVGAGGVIDTQYF. Looking up the rest from reference TRBV9 and TRBJ2-3 gives the full variable domain: DSGVTQTPKHLITATGQRVTLRCSPRSGDLSVYWYQQSLDQGLQFLIQYYNGEERAKGNILERFSAQQFPDLHSELNLSSLELGDSALYFCASSVGAGGVIDTQYFGPGTRLTVL.